Shown below are 16 T cell receptor beta chains from a single sample sequenced in a study of T cell changes during pregnancy in multiple sclerosis. Profiling relied on immunoSEQ multiplex PCR, and the TCRdb table lists in-frame clones only, not all of them. Of 55,000 to 75,000 clones in the sample, about 93% were seen once. Sequenced material: peripheral blood, taken in the third trimester of pregnancy. These receptors all come from a female donor in good health, enrolled as a control in a pregnancy study.

This clone was recorded only once. CDR3 bases: TGTGCCAGTAGTATTAGGGACAGGGGTCAGCCCCAGCATTTT. This codes for CASSIRDRGQPQHF. The genes are TRBV19 and TRBJ1-5; 10 bases fit TRBD1. V gave up 3 bases and J gave up 6 bases; unmatched junction bases: 2. This CDR3 comprises 14 residues. The germline gives CDR1 LNHDA, CDR2 SQIVND (reference sequence).

The chain has TRBV6-5 and TRBJ2-1, with D uncertain. CDR1 is MNHEY and CDR2 is SVGAGI in the germline V gene. The length of the CDR3 is 15 residues. V lost 0 bases to trimming and J lost 10 bases, with 16 bases between them. The CDR3 nucleotides are TGTGCCAGCAGTTACTCGCTTCCCGCAACCAGAGAGCAGTTCTTC. Protein sequence: CASSYSLPATREQFF.

The rearrangement joins TRBV7-6 to TRBJ1-4; TRBD1 is a possible D gene (5 bases). V lost 1 base and J lost 11, with 14 bases in between. The CDR3 consists of 14 residues. The germline CDR1 and CDR2 sequences are SGHVS and FNYEAQ. The CDR3: CASSLGGGTRKLFF. The CDR3 bases are TGTGCCAGCAGCTTAGGGGGCGGGACGCGGAAACTGTTTTTT.

The rearrangement joins TRBV18 to TRBJ1-1; weak D call: TRBD1 (6 bases). Trimming left V 1 base short and J 1 base short, with 10 bases between. The CDR3 extends over 15 amino acids. The germline gives CDR1 KGHSH, CDR2 LQKENI. The CDR3 DNA reads TGTGCCAGCTCACCACTCTTGACAGGGAACACTGAAGCTTTCTTT. It is translated as CASSPLLTGNTEAFF.

The V call is TRBV14, the J call TRBJ1-1; D not certain. From germline, CDR1 is SGHDN and CDR2 FVKESK. The CDR3 extends over 12 amino acids. V was pared by 0 bases and J by 6 bases, with 5 bases between. CDR3 in DNA: TGTGCCAGCAGCCAAGAAGCGTCTGAAGCTTTCTTT. Encoded protein: CASSQEASEAFF.

J is TRBJ1-1 and V is TRBV5-4; TRBD1 aligns across 7 bases. The CDR3 runs to 13 residues. Germline lookup yields CDR1 SGHNT and CDR2 YYREEE (reference sequence). The V and J ends lost 5 bases and 1 base, in that order; junction bases with no gene match: 2. CDR3 sequence: CASRGDRNTEAFF. In nucleotides, the CDR3 is TGTGCCAGCAGAGGGGACAGGAACACTGAAGCTTTCTTT.

The chain recombines TRBV7-9 with TRBJ1-4; 9 nucleotides agree with TRBD1. CDR1 and CDR2 from the germline V gene are SEHNR and FQNEAQ (reference sequence). The CDR3 extends over 18 amino acids. Losses at the gene ends were 6 bases for V and 7 bases for J; bases not matched to a gene: 18. The CDR3 coding sequence is TGTGCCAGCAGACCACGGACAGGGGACTACCAGGGTGCTGAAAAACTGTTTTTT. Its protein product is CASRPRTGDYQGAEKLFF.

The chain combines TRBV19 with TRBJ1-5, with TRBD1 identical over 7 bases. Germline CDR1 reads LNHDA; CDR2 reads SQIVND (reference sequence). The CDR3 has 17 residues. Trimming took 4 bases from V and 9 from J; bases not matched to a gene: 18. For the CDR3, the DNA is TGTGCCAGTAGTACCCACCTTACGGGCACAGGGGCGACGCCCCAGCATTTT. Amino acid sequence: CASSTHLTGTGATPQHF. Combining the CDR3 with reference TRBV19 and TRBJ1-5 gives the whole variable domain DGGITQSPKYLFRKEGQNVTLSCEQNLNHDAMYWYRQDPGQGLRLIYYSQIVNDFQKGDIAEGYSVSREKKESFPLTVTSAQKNPTAFYLCASSTHLTGTGATPQHFGDGTRLSIL.

This chain connects TRBV29-1 to TRBJ1-1; D is unclear. V was clipped by 6 bases and J by 4 bases, with 12 bases between them. Germline V gene data show CDR1 as SQVTM and CDR2 as ANQGSEA. There are 12 residues in the CDR3. DNA for the CDR3: TGCAGCGTGAAAAGGGAGGCCACTGAAGCTTTCTTT. Amino acids: CSVKREATEAFF.

CDR3 sequence reads: CASSGETGVPGELFF. The CDR3 region has the DNA TGTGCCAGCAGCGGGGAGACAGGGGTGCCCGGGGAGCTGTTTTTT. The rearrangement joins TRBV9 to TRBJ2-2; 8 nucleotides match TRBD1. Germline CDR1 is SGDLS and CDR2 is YYNGEE. This CDR3 is built from 15 residues. V gave up 3 bases and J gave up 6 bases; unmatched junction bases: 7.

The V call is TRBV6-5, the J call TRBJ1-1; D not certain. This CDR3 spans 13 amino acids. Trimming left V 5 bases short and J 0 bases short, with 7 bases between. From germline, CDR1 is MNHEY and CDR2 SVGAGI. This CDR3 is CASSLRVNTEAFF. The CDR3 bases are TGTGCCAGCAGTCTCCGAGTGAACACTGAAGCTTTCTTT.

The chain employs TRBV7-9 and TRBJ2-2; D gene uncertain. Germline assignment: CDR1 SEHNR and CDR2 FQNEAQ (reference sequence). CDR3 length: 10 residues. V lost 5 bases to trimming and J lost 8 bases, with 3 bases between them. The CDR3 protein is CASSLGELFF. The CDR3 region has the DNA TGTGCCAGCAGCCTGGGGGAGCTGTTTTTT.

This chain joins TRBV2 and TRBJ2-1, with D maybe TRBD2 (7 bases). CDR1 is SNHLY, CDR2 FYNNEI, per germline. The germline V and J ends were trimmed by 4 bases and 7 bases, with 17 bases remaining between them. The CDR3 is 15 amino acids. The CDR3 reads CASSGGLAVRNEQFF. The CDR3 coding sequence is TGTGCCAGCAGTGGGGGGCTAGCGGTAAGGAATGAGCAGTTCTTC.

The chain recombines TRBV6-5 with TRBJ2-3; TRBD1 agrees at 10 bases. Trimming at V came to 8 bases and at J to 5 bases, leaving 10 bases not matched to a gene. Germline V lookup: CDR1 MNHEY, CDR2 SVGAGI. This CDR3 is built from 15 residues. The CDR3 loop is CASGLGQGSRDTQYF. For the CDR3, the DNA is TGTGCCAGCGGCTTGGGACAGGGGTCGAGAGATACGCAGTATTTT.

The chain is built from TRBV7-9 and TRBJ1-5; 9 nucleotides line up with TRBD1. The J segment lost 1 base and the V segment lost 1 base, leaving 8 bases of the junction unmatched. Germline CDR1 is SEHNR and CDR2 is FQNEAQ (reference sequence). The CDR3 contains 18 residues. The CDR3 region has the DNA TGTGCCAGCAGCTTAGGAACACAGGGGGCATTCAGCAATCAGCCCCAGCATTTT. Its translation: CASSLGTQGAFSNQPQHF.

This chain links TRBV6-5 with TRBJ2-5, with TRBD1 as a possible D gene (6 bases). Germline assignment: CDR1 MNHEY and CDR2 SVGAGI. Trimming pared 0 bases from V and 5 bases from J, leaving 10 bases between. There are 14 residues in the CDR3. CDR3 DNA sequence: TGTGCCAGCAGTTACTCGCAGGGGTTGGAGACCCAGTACTTC. Its protein product is CASSYSQGLETQYF.